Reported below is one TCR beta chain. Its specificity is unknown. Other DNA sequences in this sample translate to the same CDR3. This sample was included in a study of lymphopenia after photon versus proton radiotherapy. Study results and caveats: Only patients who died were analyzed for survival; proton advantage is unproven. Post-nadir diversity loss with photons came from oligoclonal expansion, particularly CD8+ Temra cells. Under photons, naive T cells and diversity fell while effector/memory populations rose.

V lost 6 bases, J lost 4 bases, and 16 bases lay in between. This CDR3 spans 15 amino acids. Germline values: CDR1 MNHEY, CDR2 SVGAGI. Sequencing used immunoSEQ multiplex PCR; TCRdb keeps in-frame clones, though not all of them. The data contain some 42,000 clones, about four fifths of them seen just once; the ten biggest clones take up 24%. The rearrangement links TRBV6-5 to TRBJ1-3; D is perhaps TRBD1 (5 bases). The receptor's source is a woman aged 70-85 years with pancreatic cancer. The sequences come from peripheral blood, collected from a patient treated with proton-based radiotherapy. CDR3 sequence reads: CASSQTQGSGNTIYF. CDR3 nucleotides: TGTGCCAGCAGCCAGACCCAGGGTTCGGGAAACACCATATATTTT.